This T cell receptor beta chain was sequenced for a study of T-cell memory formation after mild COVID-19. Study details: The TCR clusters were mostly specific to one donor. Study-level results: Among CD4+ contracting clones, most were CM and EM, and CD8+ ones EMRA. The appearance of some responding clones in pre-infection memory suggested that cross-reactive memory joined. Later expanders leaned CD4+, whereas clones that contracted between day 15 and 85 were balanced CD4/CD8.

This clonotype has only a few counts. Its target is unknown. The CDR3 totals 12 residues. Per the germline V gene, CDR1 is KGHSH and CDR2 is LQKENI. The V and J ends lost 3 bases and 10 bases respectively, with 12 bases between them. TCRdb analysed the 5' RACE reads with MiXCR anew, one entry per CDR3 protein. The profile covers just under 150,000 distinct CDR3 sequences, with 6% to 7% appearing a single time and around 1.9% taken by the ten largest. Material for sequencing was PBMCs or a T cell subset sorted from them (not recorded which). The sequence derives from an adult woman who had mild COVID-19 (a few samples of this study predate the infection). Cell type and time point are not known. The chain recombines TRBV18 with TRBJ1-1; D is unresolved. The CDR3 spells CASSPKEWGAFF. The CDR3 bases are TGTGCCAGCTCACCCAAGGAGTGGGGAGCTTTCTTT.